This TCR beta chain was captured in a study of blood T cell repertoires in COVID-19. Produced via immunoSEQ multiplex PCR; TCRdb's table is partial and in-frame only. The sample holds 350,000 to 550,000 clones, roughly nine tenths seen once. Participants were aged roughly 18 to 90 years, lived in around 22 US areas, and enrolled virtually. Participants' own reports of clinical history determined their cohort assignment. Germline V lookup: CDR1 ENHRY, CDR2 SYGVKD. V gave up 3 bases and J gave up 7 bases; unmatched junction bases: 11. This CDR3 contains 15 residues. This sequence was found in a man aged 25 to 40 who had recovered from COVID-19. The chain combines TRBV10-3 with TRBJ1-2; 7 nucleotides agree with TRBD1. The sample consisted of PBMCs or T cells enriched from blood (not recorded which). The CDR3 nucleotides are TGTGCCATCAGTGAAATAACCGGGACAGTAGGTGGCTACACCTTC. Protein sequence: CAISEITGTVGGYTF.